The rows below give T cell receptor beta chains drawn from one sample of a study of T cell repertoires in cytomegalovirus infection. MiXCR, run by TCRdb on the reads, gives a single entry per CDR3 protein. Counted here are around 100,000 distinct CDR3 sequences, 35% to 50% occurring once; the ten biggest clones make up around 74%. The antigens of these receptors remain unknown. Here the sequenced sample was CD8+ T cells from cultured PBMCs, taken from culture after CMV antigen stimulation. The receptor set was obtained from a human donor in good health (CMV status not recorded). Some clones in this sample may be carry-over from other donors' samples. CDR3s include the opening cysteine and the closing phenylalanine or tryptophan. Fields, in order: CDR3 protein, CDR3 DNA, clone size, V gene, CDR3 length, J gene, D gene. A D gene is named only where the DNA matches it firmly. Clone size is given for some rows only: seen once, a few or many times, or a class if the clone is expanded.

CARLDRHGYTF,TGTGCCAGGCTCGATCGGCATGGCTACACCTTC,many,TRBV28,11,TRBJ1-2,.
CASSLALGVNYGYTF,TGTGCCAGCAGCTTAGCGTTGGGAGTTAACTATGGCTACACCTTC,.,TRBV7-6,15,TRBJ1-2,.
CASKAAGGHNEQFF,TGTGCCAGCAAGGCGGCGGGGGGGCACAATGAGCAGTTCTTC,.,TRBV7-1,14,TRBJ2-1,TRBD2
CASSYSLGSEKLFF,TGTGCCAGCAGTTACTCACTCGGAAGTGAAAAACTGTTTTTT,once,TRBV27,14,TRBJ1-4,.
CASSLDPGDGYTF,TGTGCCAGCAGCTTAGATCCTGGAGATGGCTACACCTTC,.,TRBV11-3,13,TRBJ1-2,.
CASSQAVGARTEAFF,TGCGCCAGCAGCCAAGCCGTGGGGGCCCGAACTGAAGCTTTCTTT,few,TRBV4-1,15,TRBJ1-1,.
CASSIRTGWNTDTQYF,TGTGCCAGCAGTATCCGGACAGGGTGGAACACAGATACGCAGTATTTT,.,TRBV6-5,16,TRBJ2-3,TRBD1
CASSWGQDEQYF,TGTGCCAGTAGTTGGGGCCAGGACGAGCAGTACTTC,.,TRBV19,12,TRBJ2-7,.
CASSPDGTGAYEQYF,TGTGCCAGCAGCCCCGACGGGACAGGGGCCTACGAGCAGTACTTC,.,TRBV7-3,15,TRBJ2-7,TRBD1
CSARDLTDAEAFF,TGCAGTGCTAGAGATCTGACGGACGCTGAAGCTTTCTTT,many,TRBV20-1,13,TRBJ1-1,.
CASSLNPGRDGYTF,TGTGCCAGCAGCTTAAATCCGGGGAGGGATGGCTACACCTTC,.,TRBV7-3,14,TRBJ1-2,.
CASSLRRANEKLFF,TGTGCCAGCAGCTTAAGGCGGGCTAATGAAAAACTGTTTTTT,.,TRBV11-3,14,TRBJ1-4,.
CASSQGEGPSYEQYF,TGTGCCAGCAGCCAAGGGGAAGGACCCTCCTACGAGCAGTACTTC,.,TRBV4-2,15,TRBJ2-7,.
CASSLDGGSETQYF,TGTGCCAGCAGCTTAGATGGGGGGTCGGAGACCCAGTACTTC,.,TRBV11-2,14,TRBJ2-5,.
CASSPWLQGTSNEKLFF,TGTGCCAGCAGCCCCTGGCTACAGGGGACGTCTAATGAAAAACTGTTTTTT,.,TRBV7-6,17,TRBJ1-4,TRBD1
CASSLRGLSGGWDEQFF,TGTGCCAGCAGCCTACGCGGGTTAAGCGGGGGGTGGGATGAGCAGTTCTTC,few,TRBV7-6,17,TRBJ2-1,TRBD2
CASSPGAPPWYTF,TGTGCCAGCAGTCCCGGGGCCCCGCCCTGGTACACCTTC,.,TRBV12-3/TRBV12-4,13,TRBJ1-2,.
CASSSSYRDRGRNTEAFF,TGTGCCAGCAGTTCCTCTTACCGGGACAGGGGACGGAACACTGAAGCTTTCTTT,few,TRBV6-2/TRBV6-3,18,TRBJ1-1,TRBD1
CASSLARGEGRTEAFF,TGTGCCAGCAGTTTAGCGCGCGGCGAAGGGAGGACTGAAGCTTTCTTT,.,TRBV12-3/TRBV12-4,16,TRBJ1-1,.
CASSQLGQGLSYEQYF,TGTGCCAGCAGTCAGCTTGGACAGGGCCTGTCCTACGAGCAGTACTTC,.,TRBV7-4,16,TRBJ2-7,TRBD1
CASSHTSGGYNEQFF,TGTGCCAGCAGCCATACTAGCGGGGGTTACAATGAGCAGTTCTTC,.,TRBV7-6,15,TRBJ2-1,TRBD2
CASSPRDGDQPQHF,TGTGCCAGCAGCCCTAGGGACGGGGATCAGCCCCAGCATTTT,many,TRBV4-2,14,TRBJ1-5,.
CASSSDLEKLFF,TGTGCCAGCAGCTCGGACCTCGAAAAACTGTTTTTT,few,TRBV7-9,12,TRBJ1-4,.
CASSLGQQGNTIYF,TGTGCCAGCAGCTTAGGGCAACAGGGAAACACCATATATTTT,few,TRBV7-9,14,TRBJ1-3,.
CASSSPGSDTQYF,TGTGCCAGCAGCTCCCCCGGATCAGATACGCAGTATTTT,many,TRBV7-2,13,TRBJ2-3,.
CASKVSGGETQYF,TGTGCCAGCAAAGTCAGCGGGGGGGAGACCCAGTACTTC,.,TRBV6-2/TRBV6-3,13,TRBJ2-5,TRBD2